In its sample, the clone carrying this T cell receptor beta chain was seen a few times. Its antigen is unknown. This record comes from a study of CD8 T cells in ankylosing spondylitis. Germline loops: CDR1 SQVTM, CDR2 ANQGSEA. The CDR3 loop spans 13 amino acids. General observations from the study: Ankylosing spondylitis blood appeared to be characterized by a TCR beta motif of several highly homologous variants. From matched ankylosing spondylitis synovial fluid, disease-linked clones were reportedly recovered at significantly enriched levels. Past research had described some motif variants in reactive arthritis synovial fluid and blood.

TCRdb passed the 5' RACE reads through MiXCR, listing each CDR3 protein once. The sample gives roughly 450,000 distinct CDR3 sequences, roughly 27% of which show up once; roughly 1% is in the top ten. This sequence joins TRBV29-1 and TRBJ1-5; D is uncertain. Sequences were obtained from blood, either unsorted or a sorted T cell fraction (not recorded which). This sequence originates from a male donor with ankylosing spondylitis. CDR3 region: CAPKGIGNQPQHF. The CDR3 DNA sequence: TGCGCCCCTAAGGGAATTGGCAATCAGCCCCAGCATTTT.